A single T cell receptor (beta chain) is shown here with its context. The antigen is not known. The data originate from a study of shared clonotypes between healthy human individuals. Study findings and constraints: Non-shared clonotypes had lower generation probabilities than those shared by all four donors. Genetic and exposure-history diversity was limited by the small donor number.

Original data processing: Filtering differed since immunoSEQ provided only junctions, with no quality scores. Clones were read by immunoSEQ multiplex PCR, and TCRdb kept only the in-frame ones, dropping some. For V, J and clone size, that table is used; D and trimming come from the DNA. The sample carries about 2.2 million clones, around 95% recorded once. CD8 cells regarded as naive lacked CD45RO, were positively chosen for CCR7, and omitted terminally differentiated effector memory CD45RA+ cells. CDR1 and CDR2 from the germline V gene are LNHNV and YYDKDF (reference sequence). Trimming took off 0 bases at V and 2 bases at J, with 7 bases between the two ends. The CDR3 is made up of 14 amino acids.

The sequence was collected from a man aged 18 to 29 in good health. Some clones in this sample may be carry-over from other donors' samples. The V and J genes are TRBV15 and TRBJ2-5; D may be TRBD1 (6 bases). Sequencing was done on a sample of naive CD8+ T cells from PBMCs. In nucleotides, the CDR3 is TGTGCCACCAGCAGAGACGGGACACAAGAGACCCAGTACTTC. Translated: CATSRDGTQETQYF.